What follows are 4 T cell receptor beta chains derived from one specimen sequenced in a study of cytomegalovirus exposure and HLA in healthy donors. PCR involved 60 Vbeta and 13 Jbeta primers. Method: immunoSEQ multiplex PCR; TCRdb's copy keeps in-frame clones and lacks some. Among approximately 200,000 clones listed, approximately 78% were seen once. Sequencing was performed on PBMCs. The receptors originated from a woman in her forties or fifties in good health and CMV-seropositive.

This clone was seen only a few times. The CDR3 DNA sequence: TGTGCCAGCAGTGAATGGGACAGCGCTAGCAATCAGCCCCAGCATTTT. It translates to CASSEWDSASNQPQHF. The chain is built from TRBV6-1 and TRBJ1-5; 7 nucleotides line up with TRBD1. CDR3 length: 16 residues. From germline, CDR1 is MNHNS and CDR2 SASEGT. Trimming cost V 2 bases and J 0 bases; bases outside gene matches: 4.

V gene TRBV6-1 combines with J gene TRBJ1-4, with TRBD1 matching 7 bases. This CDR3 spans 14 amino acids. Germline CDR1 is MNHNS and CDR2 is SASEGT. The V gene end was trimmed by 6 bases and the J gene end by 0 bases; junction bases not matched to a gene: 1. CDR3 sequence: CASRQGATNEKLFF. CDR3 bases: TGTGCCAGCAGGCAGGGGGCAACTAATGAAAAACTGTTTTTT.

The chain links TRBV19 to TRBJ2-1; TRBD2 aligns across 7 bases. V dropped 5 bases and J dropped 10; count of bases not matched to a gene: 11. The germline V gene encodes CDR1 LNHDA and CDR2 SQIVND (reference sequence). There are 14 residues in the CDR3. CDR3 residues: CASSGLAVLGEQFF. The CDR3 DNA reads TGTGCCAGTAGTGGGCTAGCGGTGCTGGGGGAGCAGTTCTTC.

The sample holds one count of this clone. The rearrangement links TRBV30 to TRBJ1-5; D gene ambiguous. V was pared by 2 bases and J by 1 base, with 9 bases between. The CDR3 totals 14 residues. Germline V gene sequence: CDR1 GTSNPN, CDR2 SVGIG (reference sequence). In nucleotides, the CDR3 is TGTGCCTGGAGTACAACCTGGAGCAATCAGCCCCAGCATTTT. Residues: CAWSTTWSNQPQHF.